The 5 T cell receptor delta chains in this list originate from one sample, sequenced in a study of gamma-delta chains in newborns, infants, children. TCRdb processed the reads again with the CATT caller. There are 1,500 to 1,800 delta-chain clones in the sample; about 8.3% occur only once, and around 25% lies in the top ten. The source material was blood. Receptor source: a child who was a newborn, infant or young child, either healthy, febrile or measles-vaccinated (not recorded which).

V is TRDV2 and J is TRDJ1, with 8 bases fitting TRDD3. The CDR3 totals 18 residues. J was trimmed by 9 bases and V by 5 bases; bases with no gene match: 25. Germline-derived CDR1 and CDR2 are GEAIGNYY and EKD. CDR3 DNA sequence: TGTGCCTGTGCCCCTCGGTACTGGGGGCCCTCGGACACCTCTCAACTCATCTTT. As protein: CACAPRYWGPSDTSQLIF.

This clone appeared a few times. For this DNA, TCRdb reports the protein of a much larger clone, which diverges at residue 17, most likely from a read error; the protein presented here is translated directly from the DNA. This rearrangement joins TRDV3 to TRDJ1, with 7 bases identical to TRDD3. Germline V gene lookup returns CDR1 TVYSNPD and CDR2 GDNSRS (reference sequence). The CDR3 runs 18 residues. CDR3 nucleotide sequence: TGTGCCTTCTCAGGGGAAGAGTGGATACGCGGGGGTGGCGATAAACTCACCTTT. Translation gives CAFSGEEWIRGGGDKLTF.

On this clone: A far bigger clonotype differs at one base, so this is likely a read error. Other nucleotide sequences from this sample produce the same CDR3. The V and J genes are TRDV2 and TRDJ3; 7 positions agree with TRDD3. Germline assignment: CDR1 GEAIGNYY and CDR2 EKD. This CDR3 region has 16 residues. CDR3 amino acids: CACDTWGTWDTRQMFF. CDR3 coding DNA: TGTGCCTGTGACACCTGGGGGACCTGGGACACCCGTCAGATGTTTTTC.

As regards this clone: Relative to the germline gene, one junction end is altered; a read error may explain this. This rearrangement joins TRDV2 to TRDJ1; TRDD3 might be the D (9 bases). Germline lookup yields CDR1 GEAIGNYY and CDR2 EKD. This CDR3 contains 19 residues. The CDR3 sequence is CACDTLPTGDTQYTDNLIF. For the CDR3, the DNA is TGTGCCTGTGACACACTTCCTACCGGGGATACGCAGTACACCGATAACCTCATCTTT.

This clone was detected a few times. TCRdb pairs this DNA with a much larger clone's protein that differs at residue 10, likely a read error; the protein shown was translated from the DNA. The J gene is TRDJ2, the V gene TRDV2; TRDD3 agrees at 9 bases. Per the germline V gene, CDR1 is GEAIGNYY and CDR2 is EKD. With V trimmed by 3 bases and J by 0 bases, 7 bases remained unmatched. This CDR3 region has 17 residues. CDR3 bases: TGTGCCTGTGACCCTACTGGGGGACGGACTTTGACAGCACAACTCTTCTTT. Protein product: CACDPTGGRTLTAQLFF.